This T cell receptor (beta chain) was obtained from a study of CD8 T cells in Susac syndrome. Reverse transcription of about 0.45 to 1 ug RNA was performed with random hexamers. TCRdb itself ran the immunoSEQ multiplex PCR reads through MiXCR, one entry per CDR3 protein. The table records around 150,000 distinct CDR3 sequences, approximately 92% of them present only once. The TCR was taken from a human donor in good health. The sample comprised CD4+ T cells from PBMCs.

The CDR3 protein is CASSVGLAGGLTDTQYF. Written as DNA, the CDR3 is TGTGCCAGCAGCGTAGGACTAGCGGGGGGCCTCACAGATACGCAGTATTTT. The gene calls are TRBV9 and TRBJ2-3; 13 nucleotides match TRBD2. This CDR3 comprises 17 residues. After removal of 0 bases from V and 2 bases from J, the junction contained 3 bases not matched to a gene. Germline CDR1 is SGDLS and CDR2 is YYNGEE.